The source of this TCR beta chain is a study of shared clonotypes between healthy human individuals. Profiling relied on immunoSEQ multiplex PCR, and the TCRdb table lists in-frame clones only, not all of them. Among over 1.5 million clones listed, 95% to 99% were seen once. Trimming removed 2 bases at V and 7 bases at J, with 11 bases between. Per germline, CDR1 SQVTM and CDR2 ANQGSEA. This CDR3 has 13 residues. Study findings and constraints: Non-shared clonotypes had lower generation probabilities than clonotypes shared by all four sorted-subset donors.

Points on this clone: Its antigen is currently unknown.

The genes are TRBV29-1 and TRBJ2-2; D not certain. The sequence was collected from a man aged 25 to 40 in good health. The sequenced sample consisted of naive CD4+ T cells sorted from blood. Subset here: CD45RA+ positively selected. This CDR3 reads CSVEWGIGGELFF. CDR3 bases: TGCAGCGTTGAATGGGGAATCGGCGGGGAGCTGTTTTTT.